The entry below gives a single TCR beta chain sequence along with its context. Its antigen is not known. The data were taken from a study of a mutant IDH1 vaccine in newly diagnosed glioma. Background on the study: Prior therapy was radiotherapy, temozolomide, or both; most received both. Study-level points and caveats: Patients mounted vaccine-induced immune responses in 93.3% of cases.

Clones were read by immunoSEQ multiplex PCR, and TCRdb kept only the in-frame ones, dropping some. The sample holds about 59,000 clones, approximately 92% seen once. The CDR3 extends over 14 amino acids. From germline, CDR1 is SGDLS and CDR2 YYNGEE. The V and J ends lost 0 bases and 5 bases respectively, with 6 bases between them. The sample's time point: baseline, week 1 (first vaccination visit). This sample's treatment: pre-vaccination baseline after standard-of-care therapy. Donor tumors were new WHO grade 3 or 4 IDH1-mutant, ATRX-lost astrocytomas. This specimen consisted of PBMCs, obtained from a glioma patient treated with radiotherapy, temozolomide or both. This clonotype was sampled from a middle-aged man with glioma. The V and J genes are TRBV9 and TRBJ1-6; tentative D call: TRBD1 (6 bases). CDR3 loop: CASSVAGDNSPLHF. CDR3 DNA sequence: TGTGCCAGCAGCGTAGCAGGGGATAATTCACCCCTCCACTTT.